These 17 T cell receptor beta chains were sequenced from one sample in a study of T cell changes during pregnancy in multiple sclerosis. Profiled with immunoSEQ multiplex PCR; TCRdb holds only in-frame clones, not every one. Here the sample spans about 17,000 clones, about 83% being singletons. This material consisted of CD8+ T cells from peripheral blood mononuclear cells, taken after pregnancy. These receptors all come from a female donor with multiple sclerosis, enrolled in a pregnancy study.

The V and J genes are TRBV19 and TRBJ1-2; D is ambiguous. The CDR3 runs 15 residues. V lost 7 bases, J lost 2 bases, and 17 bases lay in between. The germline gives CDR1 LNHDA, CDR2 SQIVND (reference sequence). The CDR3 DNA is TGTGCCAGTATATCGGTCCGTGGTCGAAACTATGGCTACACCTTC. Translating gives CASISVRGRNYGYTF.

The gene calls are TRBV29-1 and TRBJ2-1; 9 bases agree with TRBD2. The trim removed 6 bases at V and 7 bases at J, leaving 7 bases unmatched. CDR3 length: 13 amino acids. Per the germline V gene, CDR1 is SQVTM and CDR2 is ANQGSEA. The CDR3: CSVVGLAGNEQFF. CDR3 coding DNA: TGCAGCGTGGTGGGACTAGCAGGGAATGAGCAGTTCTTC.

This clone was detected a few times. J is TRBJ2-1 and V is TRBV6-4; D might be TRBD1 (5 bases). The CDR3 has 13 amino acids. The V and J ends lost 2 bases and 9 bases respectively, with 11 bases between them. Per the germline V gene, CDR1 is MRHNA and CDR2 is SNTAGT. In DNA, the CDR3 is TGTGCCAGCAGTGACATCGACAGTGGTGAGCAGTTCTTC. As protein: CASSDIDSGEQFF.

The chain combines TRBV6-5 with TRBJ2-1; 7 bases line up with TRBD1. Unmatched junction bases numbered 7, after V lost 5 bases and J lost 15 bases. Germline V gene data show CDR1 as MNHEY and CDR2 as SVGAGI. The CDR3 runs to 11 residues. CDR3 coding DNA: TGTGCCAGCAGTGGTGGGACAGAGATGTTCTTC. It is translated as CASSGGTEMFF.

The chain links TRBV29-1 to TRBJ2-2, with D unclear. The V and J ends lost 0 bases and 1 base respectively, with 12 bases between them. From germline, CDR1 is SQVTM and CDR2 ANQGSEA. CDR3 size: 16 residues. The CDR3 is CSVEDVTALNTGELFF. The CDR3 region has the DNA TGCAGCGTTGAAGATGTTACAGCCCTGAACACCGGGGAGCTGTTTTTT.

This chain's CDR3 is CASSVSGAFYNEQFF. In nucleotides, the CDR3 is TGTGCCAGCAGTGTTAGCGGGGCTTTCTACAATGAGCAGTTCTTC. The genes are TRBV6-4 and TRBJ2-1; 8 bases are a match to TRBD2. There are 15 residues in the CDR3. With V trimmed by 4 bases and J by 3 bases, 5 bases remained unmatched. Germline V gene sequence: CDR1 MRHNA, CDR2 SNTAGT.

This sequence joins TRBV19 and TRBJ1-1, with D perhaps TRBD1 (5 bases). Germline values: CDR1 LNHDA, CDR2 SQIVND (reference sequence). Trimming stripped 3 bases from V and 2 bases from J, with 10 bases between. CDR3 length: 14 residues. This chain's CDR3 is CASSIGQLNTEAFF. CDR3 in DNA: TGTGCCAGTAGTATTGGACAACTTAACACTGAAGCTTTCTTT.

The chain combines TRBV27 with TRBJ1-6; 7 bases align to TRBD1. V dropped 5 bases and J dropped 3; count of bases not matched to a gene: 7. Germline V gives CDR1 MNHEY, CDR2 SMNVEV (reference sequence). This CDR3 region has 16 residues. CDR3 nucleotides: TGTGCCAGCAGTGCCACAGGGGAGGACTATAATTCACCCCTCCACTTT. Protein product: CASSATGEDYNSPLHF.

This clone was observed a single time. The chain carries TRBV7-2 and TRBJ2-5, with 11 bases matching TRBD2. Germline values: CDR1 SGHTA, CDR2 FQGNSA. CDR3 length: 15 amino acids. The V segment lost 9 bases and the J segment 4 bases; nucleotides outside the gene matches: 10. CDR3 residues: CASHSGGARRETQYF. The CDR3 coding sequence is TGTGCCAGTCATAGCGGGGGGGCACGGAGAGAGACCCAGTACTTC.

The chain links TRBV2 to TRBJ1-1; D uncertain. The CDR3 loop spans 14 amino acids. V was pared by 9 bases and J by 3 bases, with 17 bases between. Germline V gene data show CDR1 as SNHLY and CDR2 as FYNNEI. The CDR3: CARGGDGWYTEAFF. CDR3 nucleotide sequence: TGTGCCAGAGGAGGAGACGGATGGTACACTGAAGCTTTCTTT.

The chain combines TRBV19 with TRBJ2-7; D possibly corresponds to TRBD1 (6 bases). The CDR3 sequence is 9 residues long. Germline CDR1 reads LNHDA; CDR2 reads SQIVND (reference sequence). The chain's CDR3 is CAKGDEQYF. CDR3 coding DNA: TGTGCTAAGGGGGACGAGCAGTACTTC.

V gene TRBV19 combines with J gene TRBJ1-1; D gene unclear. Germline V gives CDR1 LNHDA, CDR2 SQIVND (reference sequence). Deletions cut 4 bases from V and 7 bases from J, with 13 bases between. The CDR3 is made up of 13 amino acids. The CDR3 DNA reads TGTGCCAGTAGTACTATCGGGGAAGATGAAGCTTTCTTT. This codes for CASSTIGEDEAFF.

This sequence joins TRBV5-6 and TRBJ1-1; D might be TRBD1 (5 bases). This CDR3 spans 16 amino acids. CDR1 is SGHDT and CDR2 is YYEEEE in the germline V gene. The ends were cut back, 6 bases at V and 3 bases at J, with 21 bases in the middle. The DNA for the CDR3 is TGTGCCAGCACCCCCACCCAGGGCCCGTGGGACACTGAAGCTTTCTTT. Its translation is CASTPTQGPWDTEAFF.

The chain recombines TRBV21-1 with TRBJ1-4; TRBD1 is the table's D call, not checked against the DNA. TRBV21-1 is a documented pseudogene. The CDR3 has 14 amino acids. CDR3 DNA: TGTGCCAGCAGCCAACAGGGGTCTAATGAAAAACTGTTTTTT. Its translation: CASSQQGSNEKLFF.

The rearrangement uses TRBV15 and TRBJ1-5; D is ambiguous. Germline V gene data show CDR1 as LNHNV and CDR2 as YYDKDF (reference sequence). This CDR3 is built from 15 residues. V was trimmed by 1 base and J by 3 bases, leaving 10 bases between them. DNA of the CDR3: TGTGCCACCAGCAGAGCCCCCTCTGTCAATCAGCCCCAGCATTTT. This translates into CATSRAPSVNQPQHF.

This clone has a single count. V is TRBV7-9 and J is TRBJ2-1; perhaps TRBD2 as D (5 bases). V shed 6 bases and J shed 7 bases, with 19 bases lying between them. Germline assignment: CDR1 SEHNR and CDR2 FQNEAQ (reference sequence). The CDR3 has 15 residues. The CDR3 DNA reads as TGTGCCAGCAGTACCCCACGGGATTGGAGAAATGAGCAGTTCTTC. Its translation is CASSTPRDWRNEQFF.

The rearrangement links TRBV7-3 to TRBJ1-2; D gene ambiguous. The CDR3 has 13 amino acids. Trimming shortened V by 6 bases and J by 7 bases, and 15 bases separated the two germline ends. The germline CDR1 and CDR2 sequences are SGHTA and FQGTGA. Here the CDR3 DNA reads TGTGCCAGCAGTTATGACACCTTTTCTGGCTACACCTTC. Translating gives CASSYDTFSGYTF.